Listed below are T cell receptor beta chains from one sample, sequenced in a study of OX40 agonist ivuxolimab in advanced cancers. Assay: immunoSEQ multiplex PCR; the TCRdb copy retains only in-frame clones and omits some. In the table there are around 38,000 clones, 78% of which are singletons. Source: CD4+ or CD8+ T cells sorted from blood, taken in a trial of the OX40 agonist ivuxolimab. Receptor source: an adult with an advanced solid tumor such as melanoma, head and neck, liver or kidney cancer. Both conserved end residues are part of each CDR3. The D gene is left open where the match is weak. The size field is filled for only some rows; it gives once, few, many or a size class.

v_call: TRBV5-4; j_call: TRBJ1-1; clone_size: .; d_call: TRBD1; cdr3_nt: TGTGCCAGCAGTCTCAGCGACAGGGGTACTGAAGCTTTCTTT; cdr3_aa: CASSLSDRGTEAFF
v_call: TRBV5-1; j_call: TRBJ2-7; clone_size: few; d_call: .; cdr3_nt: TGCGCCAGCAGTGTCGACAGCTACGAGCAGTACTTC; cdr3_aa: CASSVDSYEQYF
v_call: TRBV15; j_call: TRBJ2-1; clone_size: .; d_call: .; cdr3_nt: TGTGCCACCAGCGTAGCCCCCAGCAGGGGGCAGTTCTTC; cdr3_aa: CATSVAPSRGQFF
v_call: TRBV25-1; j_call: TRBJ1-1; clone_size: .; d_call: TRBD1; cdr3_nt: TGTGCCAGCGCCAAGACAGGGGCCCCCTCTGAAGCTTTCTTT; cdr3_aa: CASAKTGAPSEAFF
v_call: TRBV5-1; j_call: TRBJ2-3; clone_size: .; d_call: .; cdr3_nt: TGCGCCAGCAGCTTGACGGGAAAAAGCACAGATACGCAGTATTTT; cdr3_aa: CASSLTGKSTDTQYF
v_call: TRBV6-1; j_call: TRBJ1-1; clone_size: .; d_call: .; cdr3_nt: TGTGCCAGCAGTGGAAAAGGGACTCTCCAAGCTTTCTTT; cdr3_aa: CASSGKGTLQAFF
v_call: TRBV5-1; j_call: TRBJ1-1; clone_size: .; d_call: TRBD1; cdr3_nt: TGCGCCAGCAGAGGAACAGGGGGCACTGAAGCTTTCTTT; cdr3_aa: CASRGTGGTEAFF
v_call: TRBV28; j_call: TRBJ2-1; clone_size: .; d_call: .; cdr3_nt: TGTGCCAGCAGTTTGAGGGGCAATGAGCAGTTCTTC; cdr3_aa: CASSLRGNEQFF
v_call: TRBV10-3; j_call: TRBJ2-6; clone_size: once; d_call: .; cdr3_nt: TGTGCCATCGGGCTGCTGTCTGGGGCCAACGTCCTGACTTTC; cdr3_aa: CAIGLLSGANVLTF
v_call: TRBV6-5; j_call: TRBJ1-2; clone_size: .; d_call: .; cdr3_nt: TGTGCCAGCCGAGGAGGACATAACTATGGCTACACCTTC; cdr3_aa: CASRGGHNYGYTF
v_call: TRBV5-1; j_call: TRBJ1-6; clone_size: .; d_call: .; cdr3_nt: TGCGCCAGCAGCTTGGACCCCCCGATCGGTTCACCCCTCCACTTT; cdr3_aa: CASSLDPPIGSPLHF
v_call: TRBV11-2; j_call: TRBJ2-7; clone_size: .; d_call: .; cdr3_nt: TGTGCCAGCAGCTTAGAGGGGATAGGGCAGTACTTC; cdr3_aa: CASSLEGIGQYF
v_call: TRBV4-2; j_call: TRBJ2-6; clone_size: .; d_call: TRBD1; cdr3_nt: TGTGCCAGCAGCTCGGACAGGGTAGGGTATGGGGCCAACGTCCTGACTTTC; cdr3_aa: CASSSDRVGYGANVLTF
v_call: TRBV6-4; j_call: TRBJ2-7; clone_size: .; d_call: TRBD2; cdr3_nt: TGTGCCAGCAAACAAAGGACTAGCGGGATTTTCGAGCAGTACTTC; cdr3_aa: CASKQRTSGIFEQYF
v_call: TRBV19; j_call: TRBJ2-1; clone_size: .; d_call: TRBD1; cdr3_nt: TGTGCCAGTAGTACCGGGGGACAGGGGTTCGCCAATGAGCAGTTCTTC; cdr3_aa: CASSTGGQGFANEQFF
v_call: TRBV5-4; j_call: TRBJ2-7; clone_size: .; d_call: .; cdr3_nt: TGTGCCAGCAGCGCGACAGGAAACGAGCAGTACTTC; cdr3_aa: CASSATGNEQYF
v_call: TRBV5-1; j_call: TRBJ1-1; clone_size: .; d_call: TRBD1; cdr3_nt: TGCGCCAGCAGCCCGGGACAGGGCACGATGAACACTGAAGCTTTCTTT; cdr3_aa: CASSPGQGTMNTEAFF
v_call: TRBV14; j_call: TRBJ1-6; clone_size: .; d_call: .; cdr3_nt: TGTGCCAGCAGCCAAAGCTTGAATTCACCCCTCCACTTT; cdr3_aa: CASSQSLNSPLHF
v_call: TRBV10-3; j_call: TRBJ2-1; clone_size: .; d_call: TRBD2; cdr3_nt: TGTGCCATCAGGAAAGGGACTAGCGGATCCTACAATGAGCAGTTCTTC; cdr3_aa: CAIRKGTSGSYNEQFF
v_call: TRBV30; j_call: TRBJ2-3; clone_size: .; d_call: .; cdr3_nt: TGTGCCTGGACAGGGCTTACGCCGGATACGCAGTATTTT; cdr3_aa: CAWTGLTPDTQYF
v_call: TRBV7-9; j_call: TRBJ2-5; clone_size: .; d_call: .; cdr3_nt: TGTGCCAGCAGCTTAGGCACTGGGGGGGAGACCCAGTACTTC; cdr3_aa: CASSLGTGGETQYF
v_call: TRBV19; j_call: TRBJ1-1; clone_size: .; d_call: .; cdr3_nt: TGTGCCAGTAGTACACAGGTCAACACTGAAGCTTTCTTT; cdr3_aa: CASSTQVNTEAFF
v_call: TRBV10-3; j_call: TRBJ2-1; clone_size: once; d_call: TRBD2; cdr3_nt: TGTGCCATCTTGGCGGGGGGGAGCTACAATGAGCAGTTCTTC; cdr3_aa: CAILAGGSYNEQFF
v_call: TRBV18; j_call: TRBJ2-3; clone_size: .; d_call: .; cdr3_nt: TGTGCCAGCTCACCACTCCGCAGCACAGATACGCAGTATTTT; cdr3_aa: CASSPLRSTDTQYF
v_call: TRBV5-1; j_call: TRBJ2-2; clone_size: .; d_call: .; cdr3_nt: TGCGCCAGCAGCGGCAGACAGGATGGTAACGGGGAGCTGTTTTTT; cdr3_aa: CASSGRQDGNGELFF
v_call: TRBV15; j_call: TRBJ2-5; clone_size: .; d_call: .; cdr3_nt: TGTGCCACCAGCGGACCCGGGGAGACCCAGTACTTC; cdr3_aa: CATSGPGETQYF
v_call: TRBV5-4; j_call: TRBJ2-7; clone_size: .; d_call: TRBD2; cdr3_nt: TGTGCCAGCAGGCGCGCCGGGACTAGTGTCGAGCAGTACTTC; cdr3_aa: CASRRAGTSVEQYF
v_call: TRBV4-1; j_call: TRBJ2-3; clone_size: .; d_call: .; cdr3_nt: TGCGCCAGCAGCTTGACCCTAAGTGGGACAGATACGCAGTATTTT; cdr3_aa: CASSLTLSGTDTQYF
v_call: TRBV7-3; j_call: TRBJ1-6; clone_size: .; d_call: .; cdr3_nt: TGTGCCAGCAGCTTAAATGTAGGATCAGACCTCCACTTT; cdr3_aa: CASSLNVGSDLHF
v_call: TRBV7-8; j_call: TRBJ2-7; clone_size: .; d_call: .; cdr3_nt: TGTGCCAGCAGCTTAGAACAGACTTCATACGAGCAGTACTTC; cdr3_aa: CASSLEQTSYEQYF
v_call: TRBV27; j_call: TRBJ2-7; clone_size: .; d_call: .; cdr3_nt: TGTGCCAGCAGTTTATCGTCTGCGGCAGACGAGCAGTACTTC; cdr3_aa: CASSLSSAADEQYF
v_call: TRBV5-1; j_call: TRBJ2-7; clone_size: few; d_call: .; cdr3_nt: TGCGCCAGCAGACCTACTACAGGATTCTACGAGCAGTACTTC; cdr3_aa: CASRPTTGFYEQYF
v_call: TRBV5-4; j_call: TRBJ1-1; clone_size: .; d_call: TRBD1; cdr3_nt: TGTGCCAGCAGCAGCGGACAGGCCGATGGCACTGAAGCTTTCTTT; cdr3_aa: CASSSGQADGTEAFF
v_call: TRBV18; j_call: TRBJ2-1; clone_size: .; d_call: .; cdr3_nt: TGTGCCAGCTCACCGGACTCTGAGCAGTTCTTC; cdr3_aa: CASSPDSEQFF
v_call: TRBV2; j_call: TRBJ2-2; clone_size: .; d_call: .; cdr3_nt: TGTGCCAGCAGACTGACAGCCACCGGTCGTGAGCTGTTTTTT; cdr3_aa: CASRLTATGRELFF
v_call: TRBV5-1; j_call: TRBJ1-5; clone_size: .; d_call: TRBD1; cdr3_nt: TGCGCCAGCAGCCCATTGGGACAGAACAATCAGCCCCAGCATTTT; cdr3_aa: CASSPLGQNNQPQHF
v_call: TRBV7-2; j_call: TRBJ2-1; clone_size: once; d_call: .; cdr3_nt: TGTGCCAGCAGCTTAATTACCCAGGGAATAAATGAGCAGTTCTTC; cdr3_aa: CASSLITQGINEQFF
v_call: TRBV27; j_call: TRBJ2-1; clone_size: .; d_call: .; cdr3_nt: TGTGCCAGCACGTCACCCGGGATCAACAATGAGCAGTTCTTC; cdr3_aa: CASTSPGINNEQFF
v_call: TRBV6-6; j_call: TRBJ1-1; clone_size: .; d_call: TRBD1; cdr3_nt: TGTGCCAGCAGCCGCCCCGGGACAGGGGGTAATGAAGCTTTCTTT; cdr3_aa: CASSRPGTGGNEAFF
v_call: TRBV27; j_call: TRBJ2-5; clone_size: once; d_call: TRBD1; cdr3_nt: TGTGCCAGCAGCCAGGCCGGGACAGGGGGCCGAAAGACCCAGTACTTC; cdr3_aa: CASSQAGTGGRKTQYF
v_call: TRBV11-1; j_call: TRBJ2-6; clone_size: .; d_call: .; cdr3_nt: TGTGCCAGCAGCCCCAGGGCCAGGACTGGGGCCAACGTCCTGACTTTC; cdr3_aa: CASSPRARTGANVLTF
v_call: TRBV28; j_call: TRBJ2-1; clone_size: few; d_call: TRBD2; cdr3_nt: TGTGCCAGCAGCAGAAGCGGGACCTACAATGAGCAGTTCTTC; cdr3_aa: CASSRSGTYNEQFF
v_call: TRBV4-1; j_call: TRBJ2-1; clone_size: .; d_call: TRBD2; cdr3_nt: TGCGCCAGCAGCCCCCCCCTAGCGGGAGCGAGTGAGCAGTTCTTC; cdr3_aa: CASSPPLAGASEQFF
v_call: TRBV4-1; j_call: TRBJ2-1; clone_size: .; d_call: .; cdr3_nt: TGCGCCAGCAGCCAAGAATCCGGGGGATACGATGAGCAGTTCTTC; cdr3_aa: CASSQESGGYDEQFF
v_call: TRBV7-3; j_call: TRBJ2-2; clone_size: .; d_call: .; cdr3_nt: TGTGCCAGCAGCCGGGACTTTAACACCGGGGAGCTGTTTTTT; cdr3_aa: CASSRDFNTGELFF
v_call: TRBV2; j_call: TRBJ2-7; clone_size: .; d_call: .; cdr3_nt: TGTGCCAGCAGCAGCCTCGAGAGCTACGAGCAGTACTTC; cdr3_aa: CASSSLESYEQYF
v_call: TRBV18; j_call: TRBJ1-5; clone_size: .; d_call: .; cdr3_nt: TGTGCCAGCTCGCCCCCCCTGACAGAGGATAGCAATCAGCCCCAGCATTTT; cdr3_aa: CASSPPLTEDSNQPQHF
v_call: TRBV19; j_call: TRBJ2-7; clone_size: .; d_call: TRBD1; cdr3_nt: TGTGCCAGTAGTGCCACAGGGGGAATATACGAGCAGTACTTC; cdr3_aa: CASSATGGIYEQYF
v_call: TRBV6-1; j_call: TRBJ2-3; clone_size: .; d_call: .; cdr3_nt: TGTGCCAGCAGCAGCTTCACAGATACGCAGTATTTT; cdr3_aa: CASSSFTDTQYF
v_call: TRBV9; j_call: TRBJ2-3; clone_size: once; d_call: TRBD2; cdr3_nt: TGTGCCAGCAGCGTACCCCGTAGCGGGGGGGAGGACACAGATACGCAGTATTTT; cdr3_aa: CASSVPRSGGEDTDTQYF
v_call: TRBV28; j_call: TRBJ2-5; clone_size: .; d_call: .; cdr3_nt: TGTGCCAGCAGTTTACCGGGACACTTCCAAGAGACCCAGTACTTC; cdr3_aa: CASSLPGHFQETQYF
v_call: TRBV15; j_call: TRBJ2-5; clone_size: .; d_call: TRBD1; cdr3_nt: TGTGCCACCAGCAGGGGGGGACAGGGGGACCAAGAGACCCAGTACTTC; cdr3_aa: CATSRGGQGDQETQYF